The 14 T cell receptor beta chains given below trace back to one sample, sequenced in a study of CD8 T cells in Susac syndrome. A quantity of about 0.5 to 1 ug RNA underwent reverse transcription using random hexamers. A single record per CDR3 protein comes from TCRdb applying MiXCR to the immunoSEQ multiplex PCR reads. The sample holds around 200,000 distinct CDR3 sequences, 90% to 95% seen once. Sequences were obtained from CD8+ T cells from PBMCs. The origin of the receptors is a human donor with multiple sclerosis.

V is TRBV14 and J is TRBJ2-7, with 9 bases lining up with TRBD1. With V trimmed by 4 bases and J by 5 bases, 12 bases remained unmatched. Germline V gives CDR1 SGHDN, CDR2 FVKESK. There are 16 residues in the CDR3. The CDR3 reads CASSPGRGTGLNEQYF. CDR3 DNA sequence: TGTGCCAGCAGCCCCGGTCGAGGGACAGGGCTCAACGAGCAGTACTTC.

V usage is TRBV12-3 or TRBV12-4 and J usage is TRBJ2-5; 7 nucleotides agree with TRBD1. V lost 3 bases, J lost 3 bases, and 4 bases stayed unmatched. The length of the CDR3 is 14 residues. The CDR3 reads CASSFRDSEETQYF. The DNA for the CDR3 is TGTGCCAGCAGTTTCCGGGACAGTGAAGAGACCCAGTACTTC.

The chain links TRBV27 to TRBJ2-1, with D perhaps given as TRBD1 or TRBD2 (5 bases each). Trimming pared 7 bases from V and 6 bases from J, leaving 13 bases between. Looked up from germline, CDR1 is MNHEY and CDR2 is SMNVEV (reference sequence). The CDR3 is made up of 13 amino acids. CDR3: CASNGDVSNEQFF. In DNA, the CDR3 is TGTGCCAGCAACGGGGACGTGAGCAATGAGCAGTTCTTC.

In its sample, this clonotype was seen once. The V call is TRBV7-9, the J call TRBJ1-1; perhaps TRBD1 as D (6 bases). Trimming pared 3 bases from V and 2 bases from J, leaving 10 bases between. The CDR3 is 14 residues long. Germline V gene sequence: CDR1 SEHNR, CDR2 FQNEAQ (reference sequence). This CDR3 is CASSFLTGNTEAFF. As DNA, the CDR3 is TGTGCCAGCAGCTTTTTGACAGGTAACACTGAAGCTTTCTTT.

The DNA for the CDR3 is TGTGCCAGCACTCCCGTCGGGGAGGACAGGGGGCGCACTGAAGCTTTCTTT. Translated: CASTPVGEDRGRTEAFF. V usage is TRBV13 and J usage is TRBJ1-1; 11 bases fit TRBD1. The CDR3 spans 17 residues. CDR1 is PRHDT and CDR2 is FYEKMQ in the germline V gene (reference sequence). The V and J ends lost 7 bases and 4 bases, in that order; junction bases with no gene match: 14.

The chain links TRBV28 to TRBJ1-2; 8 bases are shared with TRBD1. This CDR3 is 15 amino acids long. Germline CDR1 reads MDHEN; CDR2 reads SYDVKM. With 6 bases clipped from V and 4 bases from J, the junction kept 10 bases outside the gene matches. CDR3: CASSSAGGAIYGYTF. The CDR3 nucleotides read TGTGCCAGCAGCTCAGCAGGGGGCGCAATCTATGGCTACACCTTC.

In this sample, this clonotype turned up a few times. V is TRBV7-2 and J is TRBJ2-7; D gene uncertain. The ends were cut back, 6 bases at V and 6 bases at J, with 18 bases in the middle. The CDR3 extends over 14 amino acids. The germline V gene encodes CDR1 SGHTA and CDR2 FQGNSA. Here the CDR3 DNA reads TGTGCCAGCAGATCTTACGCTACGTCCCCCGAGCAGTACTTC. Its translation: CASRSYATSPEQYF.

DNA of the CDR3: TGTGCCAGTATCGATCCTAGCTCCGGGGAGCTGTTTTTT. Translated, it gives CASIDPSSGELFF. The V gene is TRBV19, the J gene TRBJ2-2, with D possibly TRBD2 on 5 matching bases. Trimming took 7 bases from V and 6 from J, leaving 12 bases between them. Germline lookup yields CDR1 LNHDA and CDR2 SQIVND (reference sequence). CDR3 length: 13 residues.

The CDR3 bases are TGCAGTGCTTTCTCCCGGGACCCAGTTACTACGGGGTCCGACAATGAGCAGTTCTTC. This translates into CSAFSRDPVTTGSDNEQFF. The chain couples TRBV20-1 to TRBJ2-1; D might be TRBD1 or TRBD2, each matching 5 bases. The CDR3 extends over 19 amino acids. Germline V gives CDR1 DFQATT, CDR2 SNEGSKA (reference sequence). V lost 5 bases and J lost 5, with 31 bases in between.

The V gene is TRBV4-1, the J gene TRBJ1-1; no clear D. Between the trimmed V and J ends, which lost 4 bases and 0 bases, there was a span of 15 bases. Germline CDR1 reads MGHRA; CDR2 reads YSYEKL. The CDR3 loop spans 16 amino acids. CDR3 protein: CASSPEWVDLNTEAFF. CDR3 nucleotide sequence: TGCGCCAGCAGCCCAGAGTGGGTCGATCTGAACACTGAAGCTTTCTTT.

The chain has TRBV7-9 and TRBJ1-4; D is possibly TRBD1 (6 bases). Germline lookup yields CDR1 SEHNR and CDR2 FQNEAQ (reference sequence). The CDR3 runs to 14 residues. Trimming left V 5 bases short and J 8 bases short, with 15 bases between. CDR3 region: CASSSRGSSEKLFF. As DNA, the CDR3 is TGTGCCAGCAGCAGCAGGGGTTCTTCGGAAAAACTGTTTTTT.

J is TRBJ2-7 and V is TRBV7-9, with D possibly being TRBD2 (6 bases). Germline V gives CDR1 SEHNR, CDR2 FQNEAQ (reference sequence). The V end was cut by 5 bases, the J end by 4 bases, with 12 bases between. This CDR3 comprises 13 residues. The CDR3 DNA is TGTGCCAGCAGCCCTCCCGGGGGATACGAGCAGTACTTC. Translating gives CASSPPGGYEQYF.

This clonotype appeared a single time. The chain employs TRBV4-2 and TRBJ1-2; TRBD1 matches 8 bases. CDR1 LGHNA and CDR2 YNFKEQ come from the germline V gene. The CDR3 has 13 residues. The junction had 1 base not matched to a gene; V was cut back by 1 base and J by 6 bases. CDR3 in amino acids: CASSQGTGNGYTF. For the CDR3, the DNA is TGTGCCAGCAGCCAAGGGACAGGGAATGGCTACACCTTC.

This clonotype came up once. This chain uses TRBV3-1 with TRBJ2-7; D is unclear. The germline CDR1 and CDR2 sequences are LGHDT and YNNKEL (reference sequence). The CDR3 loop spans 12 amino acids. V lost 8 bases, J lost 2 bases, and 10 bases lay in between. CDR3 amino acids: CASGESTYEQYF. CDR3 nucleotides: TGTGCCAGCGGAGAGAGCACCTACGAGCAGTACTTC.